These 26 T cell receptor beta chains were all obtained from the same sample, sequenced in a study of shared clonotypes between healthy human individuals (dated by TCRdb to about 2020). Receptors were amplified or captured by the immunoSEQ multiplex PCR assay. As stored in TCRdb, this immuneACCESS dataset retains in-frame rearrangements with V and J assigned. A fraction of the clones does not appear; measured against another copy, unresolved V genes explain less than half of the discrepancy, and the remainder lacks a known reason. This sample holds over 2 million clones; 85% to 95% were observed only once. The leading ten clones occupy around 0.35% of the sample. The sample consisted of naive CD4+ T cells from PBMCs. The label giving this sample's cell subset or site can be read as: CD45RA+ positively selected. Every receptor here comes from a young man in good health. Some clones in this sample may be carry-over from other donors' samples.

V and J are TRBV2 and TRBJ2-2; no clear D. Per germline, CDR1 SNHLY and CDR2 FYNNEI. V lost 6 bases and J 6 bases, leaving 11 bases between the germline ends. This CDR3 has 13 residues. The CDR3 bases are TGTGCCAGCAGCGGGCAGTCATCCGGGGAGCTGTTTTTT. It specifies CASSGQSSGELFF.

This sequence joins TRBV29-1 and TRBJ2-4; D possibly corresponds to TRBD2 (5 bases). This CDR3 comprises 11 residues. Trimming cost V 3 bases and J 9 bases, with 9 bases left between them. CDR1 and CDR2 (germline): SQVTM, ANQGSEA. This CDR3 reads CSVEEVGIQYF. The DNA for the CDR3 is TGCAGCGTTGAGGAGGTCGGCATTCAGTACTTC.

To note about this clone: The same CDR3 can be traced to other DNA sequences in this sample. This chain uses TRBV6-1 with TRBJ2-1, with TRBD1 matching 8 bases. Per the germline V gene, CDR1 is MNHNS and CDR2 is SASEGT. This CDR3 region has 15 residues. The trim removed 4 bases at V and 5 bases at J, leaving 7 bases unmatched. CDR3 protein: CASSGGRQGNNEQFF. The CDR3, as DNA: TGTGCCAGCAGTGGGGGCAGACAGGGGAACAATGAGCAGTTCTTC.

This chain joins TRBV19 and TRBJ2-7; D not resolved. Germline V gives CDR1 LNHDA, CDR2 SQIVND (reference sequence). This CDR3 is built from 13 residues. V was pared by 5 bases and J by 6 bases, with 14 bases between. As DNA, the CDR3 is TGTGCCAGTAGTGCCAGCCCCGGTCTCGAGCAGTACTTC. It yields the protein CASSASPGLEQYF.

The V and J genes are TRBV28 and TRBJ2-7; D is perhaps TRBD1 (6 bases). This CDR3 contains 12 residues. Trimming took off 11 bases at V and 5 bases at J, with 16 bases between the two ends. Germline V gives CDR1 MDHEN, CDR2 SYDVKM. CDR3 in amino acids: CASSTGSNEQYF. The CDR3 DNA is TGTGCCTCGAGTACAGGGTCTAACGAGCAGTACTTC. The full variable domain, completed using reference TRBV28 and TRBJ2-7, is DVKVTQSSRYLVKRTGEKVFLECVQDMDHENMFWYRQDPGLGLRLIYFSYDVKMKEKGDIPEGYSVSREKKERFSLILESASTNQTSMYLCASSTGSNEQYFGPGTRLTVT.

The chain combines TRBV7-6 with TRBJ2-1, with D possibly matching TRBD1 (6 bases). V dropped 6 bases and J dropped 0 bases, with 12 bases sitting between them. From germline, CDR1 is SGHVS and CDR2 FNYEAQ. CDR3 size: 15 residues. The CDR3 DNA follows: TGTGCCAGCAGGTCTCTAGGGGGCTCCTACAATGAGCAGTTCTTC. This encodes CASRSLGGSYNEQFF. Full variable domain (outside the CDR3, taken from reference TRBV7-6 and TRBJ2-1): GAGVSQSPRYKVTKRGQDVALRCDPISGHVSLYWYRQALGQGPEFLTYFNYEAQQDKSGLPNDRFSAERPEGSISTLTIQRTEQRDSAMYRCASRSLGGSYNEQFFGPGTRLTVL.

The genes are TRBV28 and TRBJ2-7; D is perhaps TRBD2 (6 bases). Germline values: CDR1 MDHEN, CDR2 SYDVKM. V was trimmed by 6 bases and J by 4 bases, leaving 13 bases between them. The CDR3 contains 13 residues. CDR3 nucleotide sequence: TGTGCCAGCAGGGAGGGACTGCTTTACGAGCAGTACTTC. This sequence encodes CASREGLLYEQYF. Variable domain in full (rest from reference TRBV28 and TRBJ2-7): DVKVTQSSRYLVKRTGEKVFLECVQDMDHENMFWYRQDPGLGLRLIYFSYDVKMKEKGDIPEGYSVSREKKERFSLILESASTNQTSMYLCASREGLLYEQYFGPGTRLTVT.

Written as DNA, the CDR3 is TGCGCCAGCAGCGGAACAGGGCTGGGGGCAACTAATGAAAAACTGTTTTTT. It specifies CASSGTGLGATNEKLFF. The chain recombines TRBV10-2 with TRBJ1-4, with D possibly TRBD1 on 6 matching bases. The length of the CDR3 is 17 residues. V lost 6 bases to trimming and J lost 0 bases, with 17 bases between them. The germline V gene has CDR1 WSHSY and CDR2 SAAADI.

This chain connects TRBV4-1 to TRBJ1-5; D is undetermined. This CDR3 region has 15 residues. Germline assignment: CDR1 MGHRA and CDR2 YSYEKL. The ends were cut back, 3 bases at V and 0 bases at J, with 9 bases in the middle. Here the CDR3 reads CASSQGQLSNQPQHF. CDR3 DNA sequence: TGCGCCAGCAGCCAGGGTCAGCTTAGCAATCAGCCCCAGCATTTT.

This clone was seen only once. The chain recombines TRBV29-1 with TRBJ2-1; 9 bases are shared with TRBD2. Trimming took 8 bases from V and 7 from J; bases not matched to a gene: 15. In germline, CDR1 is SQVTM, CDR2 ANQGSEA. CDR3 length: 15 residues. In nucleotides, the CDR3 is TGCAGCCTCCTCGGGGCGGGAGGGCCATTAAATGAGCAGTTCTTC. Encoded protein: CSLLGAGGPLNEQFF.

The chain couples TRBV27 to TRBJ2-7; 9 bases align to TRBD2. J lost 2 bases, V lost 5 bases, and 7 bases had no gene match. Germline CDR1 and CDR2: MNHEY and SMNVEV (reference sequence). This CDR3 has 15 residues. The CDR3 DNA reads TGTGCCAGCAGTCCCGCGGGGGGGGTACCCTACGAGCAGTACTTC. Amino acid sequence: CASSPAGGVPYEQYF.

The CDR3 loop reads CATSVPAGAYEQYF. The CDR3 DNA is TGTGCCACCTCCGTCCCCGCAGGAGCCTACGAGCAGTACTTC. The chain has TRBV6-1 and TRBJ2-7; D ambiguous. The CDR3 runs 14 residues. The V gene lost 10 bases and the J gene lost 2 bases, with 18 bases spanning the gap. Germline-derived CDR1 and CDR2 are MNHNS and SASEGT.

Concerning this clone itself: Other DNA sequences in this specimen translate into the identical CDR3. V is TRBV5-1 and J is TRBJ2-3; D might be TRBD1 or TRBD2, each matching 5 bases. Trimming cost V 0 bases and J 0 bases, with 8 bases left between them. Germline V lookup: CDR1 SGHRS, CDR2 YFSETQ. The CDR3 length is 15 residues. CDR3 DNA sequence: TGCGCCAGCAGCTTGGCGGGGCGGAGCACAGATACGCAGTATTTT. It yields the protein CASSLAGRSTDTQYF.

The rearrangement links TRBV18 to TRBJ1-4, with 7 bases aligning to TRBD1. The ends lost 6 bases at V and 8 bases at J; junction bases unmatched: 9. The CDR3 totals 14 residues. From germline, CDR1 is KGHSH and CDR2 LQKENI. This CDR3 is CASSQTRGEEKLFF. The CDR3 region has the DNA TGTGCCAGCTCTCAAACCAGGGGGGAGGAAAAACTGTTTTTT. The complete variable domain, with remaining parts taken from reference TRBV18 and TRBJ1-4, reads NAGVMQNPRHLVRRRGQEARLRCSPMKGHSHVYWYRQLPEEGLKFMVYLQKENIIDESGMPKERFSAEFPKEGPSILRIQQVVRGDSAAYFCASSQTRGEEKLFFGSGTQLSVL.

CDR3 bases: TGTGCCAGCAGCAGTACAGGGGAACGCGAGCAGTACTTC. Translating it yields CASSSTGEREQYF. The V and J genes are TRBV9 and TRBJ2-7; 7 nucleotides line up with TRBD1. Trimming took 4 bases from V and 6 from J; bases not matched to a gene: 7. CDR3 length: 13 amino acids. CDR1 and CDR2 (germline): SGDLS, YYNGEE.

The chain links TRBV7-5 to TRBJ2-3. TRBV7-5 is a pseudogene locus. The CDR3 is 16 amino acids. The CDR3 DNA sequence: TGTGCCAGAAGCTTAGAGACAGCGGAGGCCACAGATACGCAGTATTTT. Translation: CARSLETAEATDTQYF.

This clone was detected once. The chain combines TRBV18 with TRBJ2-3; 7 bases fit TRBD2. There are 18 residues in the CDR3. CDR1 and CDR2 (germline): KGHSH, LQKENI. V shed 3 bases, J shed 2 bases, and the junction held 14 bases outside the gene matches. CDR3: CASSPVTPQSGATDTQYF. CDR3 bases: TGTGCCAGCTCACCCGTCACCCCACAAAGCGGGGCCACAGATACGCAGTATTTT.

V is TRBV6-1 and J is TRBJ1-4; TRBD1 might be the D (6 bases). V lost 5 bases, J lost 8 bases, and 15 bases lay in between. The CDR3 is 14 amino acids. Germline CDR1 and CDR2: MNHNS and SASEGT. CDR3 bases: TGTGCCAGCAGTCCCGGTGGGGGGCGAGAAAAACTGTTTTTT. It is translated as CASSPGGGREKLFF.

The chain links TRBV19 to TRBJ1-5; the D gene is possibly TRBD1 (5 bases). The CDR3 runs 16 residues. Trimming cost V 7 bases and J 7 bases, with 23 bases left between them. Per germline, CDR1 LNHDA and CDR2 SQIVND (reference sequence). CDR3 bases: TGTGCCAGTACTAGGGGAAACGAGGGTCCCAGACAGCCCCAGCATTTT. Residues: CASTRGNEGPRQPQHF.

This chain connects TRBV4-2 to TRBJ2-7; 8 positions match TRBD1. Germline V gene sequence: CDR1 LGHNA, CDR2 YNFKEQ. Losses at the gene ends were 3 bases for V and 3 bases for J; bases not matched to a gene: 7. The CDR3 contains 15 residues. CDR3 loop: CASSHPGQGDYEQYF. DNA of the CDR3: TGTGCCAGCAGCCACCCCGGACAGGGCGACTACGAGCAGTACTTC.

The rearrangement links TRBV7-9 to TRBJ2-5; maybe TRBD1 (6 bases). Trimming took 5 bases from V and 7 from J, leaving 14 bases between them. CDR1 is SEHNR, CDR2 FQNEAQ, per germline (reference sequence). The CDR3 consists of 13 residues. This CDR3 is CASSEDRFGTQYF. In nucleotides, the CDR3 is TGTGCCAGCAGCGAAGACAGGTTCGGGACCCAGTACTTC.

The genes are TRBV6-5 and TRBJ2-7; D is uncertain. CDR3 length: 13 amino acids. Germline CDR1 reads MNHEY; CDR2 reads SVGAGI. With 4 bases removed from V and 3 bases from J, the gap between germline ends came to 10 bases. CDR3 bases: TGTGCCAGCAGTTCCCCCAAGGTCTACGAGCAGTACTTC. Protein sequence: CASSSPKVYEQYF.

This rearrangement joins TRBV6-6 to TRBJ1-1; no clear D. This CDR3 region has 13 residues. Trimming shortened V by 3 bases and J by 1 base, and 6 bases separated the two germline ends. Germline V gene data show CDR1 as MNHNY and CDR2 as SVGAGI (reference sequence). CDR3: CASSYPANTEAFF. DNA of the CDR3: TGTGCCAGCAGTTATCCAGCGAACACTGAAGCTTTCTTT.

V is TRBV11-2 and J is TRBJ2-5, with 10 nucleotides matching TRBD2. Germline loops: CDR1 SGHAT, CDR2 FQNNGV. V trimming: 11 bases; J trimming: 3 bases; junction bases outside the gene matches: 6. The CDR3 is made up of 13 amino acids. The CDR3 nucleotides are TGTGCCTCGTGCGGACTAGCGGAAGAGACCCAGTACTTC. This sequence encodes CASCGLAEETQYF.

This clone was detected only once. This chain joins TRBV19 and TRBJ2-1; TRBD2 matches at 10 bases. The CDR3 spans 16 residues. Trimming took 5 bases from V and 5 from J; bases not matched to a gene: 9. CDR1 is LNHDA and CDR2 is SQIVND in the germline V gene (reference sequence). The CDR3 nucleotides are TGTGCCAGTAGTCGGGGGAGCGGGAGGGTAAACAATGAGCAGTTCTTC. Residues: CASSRGSGRVNNEQFF.

CDR3 coding DNA: TGTGCCACCAGCAGAGATACGGGCGGCTACACCTTC. Residues: CATSRDTGGYTF. The genes are TRBV15 and TRBJ1-2; D remains ambiguous. Trimming stripped 0 bases from V and 8 bases from J, with 7 bases between. The CDR3 has 12 residues. Germline values: CDR1 LNHNV, CDR2 YYDKDF (reference sequence).